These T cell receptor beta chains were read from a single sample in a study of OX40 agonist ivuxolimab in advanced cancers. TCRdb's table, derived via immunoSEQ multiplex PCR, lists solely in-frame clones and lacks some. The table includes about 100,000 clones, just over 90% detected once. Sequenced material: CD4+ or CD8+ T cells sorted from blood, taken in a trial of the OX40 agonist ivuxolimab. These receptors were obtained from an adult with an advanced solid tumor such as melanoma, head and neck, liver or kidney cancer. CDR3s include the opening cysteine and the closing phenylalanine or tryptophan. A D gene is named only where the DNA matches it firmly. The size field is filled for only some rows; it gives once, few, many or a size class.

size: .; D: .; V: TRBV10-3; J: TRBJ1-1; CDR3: CAISGEERAEAFF; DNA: TGTGCCATCAGCGGGGAGGAACGCGCTGAAGCTTTCTTT
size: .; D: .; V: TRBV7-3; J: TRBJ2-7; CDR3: CASSSRPGQAYEQYF; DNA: TGTGCCAGCAGCTCAAGACCGGGACAAGCCTACGAGCAGTACTTC
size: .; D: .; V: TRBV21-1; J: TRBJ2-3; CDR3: CASSKMGRDTQYF; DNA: TGTGCCAGCAGCAAAATGGGGAGGGATACGCAGTATTTT
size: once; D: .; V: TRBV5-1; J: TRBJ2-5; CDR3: CASTPGGGAETQYF; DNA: TGCGCCAGCACCCCTGGTGGGGGGGCAGAGACCCAGTACTTC
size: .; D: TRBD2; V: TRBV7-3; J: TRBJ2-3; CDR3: CASSLTGLAGGLRADTQYF; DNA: TGTGCCAGCAGCTTAACGGGTCTAGCGGGAGGTCTTAGGGCAGATACGCAGTATTTT
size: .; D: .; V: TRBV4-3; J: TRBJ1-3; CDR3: CASSQEVASSGNTIYF; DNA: TGCGCCAGCAGCCAAGAGGTCGCAAGCTCTGGAAACACCATATATTTT
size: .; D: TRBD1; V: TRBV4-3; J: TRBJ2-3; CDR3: CASSQDYRGYTDTQYF; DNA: TGCGCCAGCAGCCAAGATTACAGGGGATACACAGATACGCAGTATTTT
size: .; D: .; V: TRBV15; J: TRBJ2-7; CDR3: CATSRVASAYEQYF; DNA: TGTGCCACCAGCAGAGTGGCCTCAGCCTACGAGCAGTACTTC
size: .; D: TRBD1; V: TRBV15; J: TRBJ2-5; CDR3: CATSRGTGVGETQYF; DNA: TGTGCCACCAGCAGAGGGACAGGGGTGGGAGAGACCCAGTACTTC
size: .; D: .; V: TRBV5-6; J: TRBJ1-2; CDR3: CASSWGPGPGYTF; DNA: TGTGCCAGCAGCTGGGGGCCAGGGCCAGGCTACACCTTC
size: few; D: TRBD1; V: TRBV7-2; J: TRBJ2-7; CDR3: CASSLDRVSYEQYF; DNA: TGTGCCAGCAGCTTGGACAGGGTCTCCTACGAGCAGTACTTC
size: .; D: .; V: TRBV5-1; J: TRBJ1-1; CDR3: CASSLLENTEAFF; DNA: TGCGCCAGCAGCTTGTTGGAGAACACTGAAGCTTTCTTT
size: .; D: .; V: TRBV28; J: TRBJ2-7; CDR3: CASISSTYEQYF; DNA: TGTGCCAGCATCTCTAGCACCTACGAGCAGTACTTC
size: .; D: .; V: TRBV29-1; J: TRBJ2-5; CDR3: CSVERGQGHLQETQYF; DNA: TGCAGCGTTGAACGGGGGCAGGGCCACCTCCAAGAGACCCAGTACTTC
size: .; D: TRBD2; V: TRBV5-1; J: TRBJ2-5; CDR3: CASTTAREGGETQYF; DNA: TGCGCCAGCACCACCGCGCGGGAGGGCGGGGAGACCCAGTACTTC
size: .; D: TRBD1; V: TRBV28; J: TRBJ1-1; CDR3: CASSSPGQGTEAFF; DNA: TGTGCCAGCAGTTCGCCAGGACAGGGGACTGAAGCTTTCTTT
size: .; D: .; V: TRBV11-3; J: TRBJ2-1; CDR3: CASSLEGTFNEQFF; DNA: TGTGCCAGCAGCTTAGAAGGTACTTTTAATGAGCAGTTCTTC
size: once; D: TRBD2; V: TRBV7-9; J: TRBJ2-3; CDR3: CASSLARTSGRADTQYF; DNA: TGTGCCAGCAGCTTAGCGAGGACTAGCGGGAGGGCAGATACGCAGTATTTT
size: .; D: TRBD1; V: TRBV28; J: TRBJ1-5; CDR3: CGSGGYSNQPQHF; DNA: TGTGGGTCAGGGGGTTATAGCAATCAGCCCCAGCATTTT
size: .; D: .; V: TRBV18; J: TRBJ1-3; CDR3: CASSPTGVSPGNTIYF; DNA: TGTGCCAGCTCACCCACCGGGGTCAGCCCTGGAAACACCATATATTTT
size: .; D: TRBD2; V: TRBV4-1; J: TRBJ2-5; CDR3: CASSQDGTSVETQYF; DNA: TGCGCCAGCAGCCAAGATGGGACTAGCGTGGAGACCCAGTACTTC
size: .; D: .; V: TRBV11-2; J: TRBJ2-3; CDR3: CASSPTGTRGHTQYF; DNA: TGTGCCAGCAGCCCGACAGGGACTAGGGGCCATACGCAGTATTTT
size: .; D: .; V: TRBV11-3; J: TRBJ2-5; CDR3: CASSRGQETQYF; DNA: TGTGCCAGCAGCCGCGGACAAGAGACCCAGTACTTC
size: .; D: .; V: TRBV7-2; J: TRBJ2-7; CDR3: CASSHHRVLEYEQYF; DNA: TGTGCCAGCAGCCACCACAGGGTTTTGGAATACGAGCAGTACTTC
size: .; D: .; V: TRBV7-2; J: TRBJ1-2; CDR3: CASSVHRAGYTF; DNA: TGTGCCAGCAGCGTCCACAGGGCCGGCTACACCTTC
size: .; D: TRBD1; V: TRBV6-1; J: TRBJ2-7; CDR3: CAVLRWGQGKDEQYF; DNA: TGTGCCGTGTTGCGGTGGGGACAGGGTAAAGACGAGCAGTACTTC